The rows below give T cell receptor beta chains drawn from one sample of a study of blood T cell repertoires in COVID-19. Repertoires were generated with immunoSEQ multiplex PCR, while TCRdb's copy carries only in-frame clones and drops some. The sample lists just over 150,000 clones, around 93% occurring once. The sample was peripheral blood. The receptors originated from a man aged 25-45 years with COVID-19, enrolled during active disease. CDR3s include the opening cysteine and the closing phenylalanine or tryptophan. D genes are given only for firm matches.

>17|TRBJ2-1|TRBD1|TRBV9
CASSVAELWTGGNEQFF
>16|TRBJ2-7|.|TRBV27
CASSVPMVLGHYEQYF
>13|TRBJ1-1|.|TRBV2
CASRQDRNTEAFF
>14|TRBJ1-1|.|TRBV6-5
CASSYDGASTEAFF
>15|TRBJ1-4|.|TRBV19
CASRAGVTSNEKLFF
>15|TRBJ2-3|.|TRBV20-1
CSASLLADRTDTQYF
>15|TRBJ1-2|TRBD1|TRBV5-1
CASSLRSSGGYGYTF
>12|TRBJ2-7|TRBD1|TRBV2
CASSNRGYEQYF
>16|TRBJ2-5|TRBD1|TRBV5-4
CASSTFFGDSQETQYF
>16|TRBJ1-5|TRBD1|TRBV4-3
CASSQGTGGGNQPQHF
>19|TRBJ1-5|.|TRBV21-1
CASSKRILTGIEGNQPQHF
>17|TRBJ2-3|TRBD2|TRBV4-2
CASSPGLAGGQADTQYF
>14|TRBJ1-5|TRBD1|TRBV28
CASSWTGTNQPQHF
>12|TRBJ2-3|TRBD1|TRBV12-3/TRBV12-4
CASTGGKDTQYF
>12|TRBJ1-2|TRBD1|TRBV12-3/TRBV12-4
CASSFSGGGYTF
>15|TRBJ1-2|.|TRBV18
CASSPPRTELDGYTF
>16|TRBJ1-2|TRBD1|TRBV4-3
CASSLTRDSLRDGYTF
>15|TRBJ2-3|TRBD2|TRBV5-1
CASSLAPRETDTQYF
>13|TRBJ1-2|.|TRBV2
CASSVDTNYGYTF
>14|TRBJ2-1|TRBD2|TRBV28
CASSLLTSAGEQFF
>13|TRBJ1-1|.|TRBV6-5
CASREGLNTEAFF
>15|TRBJ2-3|.|TRBV18
CASSPPQGFTDTQYF
>14|TRBJ1-1|.|TRBV18
CASSESNMNTEAFF
>13|TRBJ2-1|.|TRBV6-2/TRBV6-3
CASSYQDYNEQFF
>18|TRBJ2-7|TRBD2|TRBV7-6
CASSLAPLAGSFPYEQYF
>16|TRBJ2-7|TRBD1|TRBV25-1
CASSERSGTGGYEQYF
>14|TRBJ1-1|.|TRBV27
CASSLRERWTEAFF
>13|TRBJ2-5|.|TRBV12-3/TRBV12-4
CASSPLVEETQYF
>15|TRBJ1-5|.|TRBV19
CASSMYLGGHQPQHF
>14|TRBJ2-5|TRBD2|TRBV14
CASSQKTGGGTQYF
>14|TRBJ1-2|TRBD1|TRBV7-9
CASSLMTGGYGYTF
>15|TRBJ1-5|.|TRBV5-6
CASSLGQENNQPQHF
>15|TRBJ1-2|.|TRBV9
CASSVGAATLYGYTF
>14|TRBJ1-1|.|TRBV18
CASSPGSRSTEAFF
>18|TRBJ2-3|TRBD2|TRBV7-9
CASSLGLAGGPNTDTQYF
>13|TRBJ2-5|TRBD2|TRBV19
CATSWGGQETQYF
>15|TRBJ2-7|TRBD1|TRBV19
CASRPGQDGSYEQYF
>13|TRBJ1-1|.|TRBV9
CASSVEEGTEAFF
>15|TRBJ2-5|TRBD1|TRBV27
CASSWRGQGLETQYF
>17|TRBJ1-2|.|TRBV15
CATSRDFGGISIYGYTF
>14|TRBJ2-1|TRBD1|TRBV28
CASSSGTGYNEQFF
>16|TRBJ1-3|.|TRBV3-1/TRBV3-2
CASSQDLRLYGNTIYF
>15|TRBJ2-1|TRBD1|TRBV28
CASSSPGGRDNEQFF
>13|TRBJ1-4|.|TRBV12-3/TRBV12-4
CASSQRGNEKLFF
>14|TRBJ1-2|.|TRBV5-4
CASSSKRTNYGYTF
>17|TRBJ2-6|.|TRBV30
CAWSPLRGIPGANVLTF
>14|TRBJ1-1|.|TRBV19
CASSTERGGTEAFF
>13|TRBJ2-5|.|TRBV25-1
CASSESESRAQYF
>14|TRBJ2-7|TRBD2|TRBV7-2
CASSELAGVDEQYF
>17|TRBJ1-1|.|TRBV2
CASSVPVSGGLNTEAFF
>16|TRBJ1-2|.|TRBV3-1/TRBV3-2
CASSQDAQTGTYGYTF